This T cell receptor (beta chain) stems from a study of CXCR3-negative and CXCR3-positive naive CD8 T cells. Study context: Total TRB output reached 120 million to 150 million reads, about 1.5 +/- 0.3 million per library.

In preparing the TRB cDNA libraries, 5' RACE with UMI labels was used. With the 5' RACE reads reprocessed, TCRdb shows one record per CDR3 protein and no DNA. Its table lists about 150,000 distinct CDR3 sequences. Concerning this clonotype: Its target is unknown.

Germline CDR1 and CDR2: SGHTS and YDEGEE. The CDR3 runs 14 residues. Overall study results and limits: Diversity in memory CD8+ cells fell much lower than the comparably high levels seen in both naive subsets. TRB CDR3s were more hydrophobic in CXCR3-positive than in CXCR3-negative naive cells. Similar TRBV-TRBJ gene usage was seen in naive CXCR3-negative and CXCR3-positive cells, but not in memory cells.

The V gene is TRBV5-8, the J gene TRBJ2-7. Sequencing was performed on naive CXCR3+ CD8+ T cells from blood. The subset was: CD45RO-CCR7+CD27+CD95- naive CD8+ T cells expressing CXCR3 (TNR3+). The TCR sequence derives from a human donor in good health. Some clones in this sample may be carry-over from other donors' samples. CDR3 amino acids: CASSLDRGFPEQYF.